These T cell receptor beta chains were read from a single sample in a study of beta chain features in type 1 diabetes. Assay: immunoSEQ multiplex PCR; the TCRdb copy retains only in-frame clones and omits some. Altogether about half a million clones are present, over 10% being singletons, with the ten largest covering less than 0.06%. The specimen was naive CD4+ T cells from blood. These receptors all come from a woman aged 18-29 years in good health. The CDR3 runs from the conserved cysteine through the conserved F or W. Each record gives: J gene, V gene, D gene, clone size, CDR3 DNA, CDR3 protein. D genes are given only for firm matches. Only some rows state a clone size, as once, few, many or a class for expanded clones.

j_call: TRBJ2-3; v_call: TRBV11-2; d_call: NA; clone_size: few; cdr3_nt: TGTGCCAGCAGCTTAGCAGGGTCTCTCCTCACAGATACGCAGTATTTT; cdr3_aa: CASSLAGSLLTDTQYF
j_call: TRBJ1-1; v_call: TRBV4-3; d_call: NA; clone_size: NA; cdr3_nt: TGCGCCAGCAGCCAGGGGGTAGCATTGGGGACTGAAGCTTTCTTT; cdr3_aa: CASSQGVALGTEAFF
j_call: TRBJ1-2; v_call: TRBV29-1; d_call: NA; clone_size: few; cdr3_nt: TGCAGCGTAAGAGACGGATGGAGTTACTATGGCTACACCTTC; cdr3_aa: CSVRDGWSYYGYTF
j_call: TRBJ2-7; v_call: TRBV30; d_call: TRBD2; clone_size: NA; cdr3_nt: TGTGCCTGGATAAGGCGGGAGCTGAACGAGCAGTACTTC; cdr3_aa: CAWIRRELNEQYF
j_call: TRBJ2-2; v_call: TRBV14; d_call: TRBD1; clone_size: few; cdr3_nt: TGTGCCAGCAGCCGAGGGACAGGGGTTTACGCCGGGGAGCTGTTTTTT; cdr3_aa: CASSRGTGVYAGELFF
j_call: TRBJ2-3; v_call: TRBV14; d_call: NA; clone_size: NA; cdr3_nt: TGTGCCAGCAGCTTAGGGGCTAGCACAGATACGCAGTATTTT; cdr3_aa: CASSLGASTDTQYF
j_call: TRBJ1-2; v_call: TRBV9; d_call: NA; clone_size: NA; cdr3_nt: TGTGCCAGCAGCGTCCCTGGGGCGGGTTATGGCTACACCTTC; cdr3_aa: CASSVPGAGYGYTF
j_call: TRBJ2-5; v_call: TRBV15; d_call: NA; clone_size: few; cdr3_nt: TGTGCCACCAGCATAAGACAGGCGGAGACCCAGTACTTC; cdr3_aa: CATSIRQAETQYF
j_call: TRBJ2-7; v_call: TRBV5-1; d_call: TRBD2; clone_size: NA; cdr3_nt: TGCGCCAGCAGCGTCGGGACTAGTGGCTACGAGCAGTACTTC; cdr3_aa: CASSVGTSGYEQYF
j_call: TRBJ1-1; v_call: TRBV29-1; d_call: TRBD1; clone_size: few; cdr3_nt: TGCAGCGTCATCGGGACAGGGGTCACTGAAGCTTTCTTT; cdr3_aa: CSVIGTGVTEAFF
j_call: TRBJ1-5; v_call: TRBV7-3; d_call: TRBD1; clone_size: NA; cdr3_nt: TGTGCCAGCAGCCGGGACAGGGGGCAGCCCCAGCATTTT; cdr3_aa: CASSRDRGQPQHF
j_call: TRBJ2-1; v_call: TRBV14; d_call: NA; clone_size: many; cdr3_nt: TGTGCCAGCAGCCAACTGAAGCCGGAGGAGCAGTTCTTC; cdr3_aa: CASSQLKPEEQFF
j_call: TRBJ2-3; v_call: TRBV5-1; d_call: NA; clone_size: NA; cdr3_nt: TGCGCCAGCAGCTTGAACCAACTCACAGATACGCAGTATTTT; cdr3_aa: CASSLNQLTDTQYF
j_call: TRBJ2-3; v_call: TRBV4-1; d_call: NA; clone_size: few; cdr3_nt: TGCGCCAGCAGCCAAGACCAGGGCTATACGCAGTATTTT; cdr3_aa: CASSQDQGYTQYF
j_call: TRBJ2-1; v_call: TRBV7-9; d_call: NA; clone_size: NA; cdr3_nt: TGTGCCAGCAGGGGCCCAGCAGATGAGCAGTTCTTC; cdr3_aa: CASRGPADEQFF
j_call: TRBJ2-1; v_call: TRBV23-1; d_call: TRBD1; clone_size: few; cdr3_nt: TGCGCCAGCAGTCGCACCCGGGACAGGGGCAATGAGCAGTTCTTC; cdr3_aa: CASSRTRDRGNEQFF
j_call: TRBJ2-4; v_call: TRBV7-8; d_call: TRBD2; clone_size: NA; cdr3_nt: TGTGCCAGCAGCTTATTTCCTAGCGGGAAACAACTAGCCAAAAACATTCAGTACTTC; cdr3_aa: CASSLFPSGKQLAKNIQYF
j_call: TRBJ1-5; v_call: TRBV27; d_call: TRBD1; clone_size: NA; cdr3_nt: TGTGCCAGCAGCTTGCGGACAGGGTTCGGCAATCAGCCCCAGCATTTT; cdr3_aa: CASSLRTGFGNQPQHF
j_call: TRBJ1-3; v_call: TRBV29-1; d_call: NA; clone_size: NA; cdr3_nt: TGCAGCGGTCTGAGGGGCGCTGGAAACACCATATATTTT; cdr3_aa: CSGLRGAGNTIYF
j_call: TRBJ1-2; v_call: TRBV4-3; d_call: TRBD1; clone_size: few; cdr3_nt: TGCGCCAGCAGCCTCCGGACAGGGGGCGCCGGCTACACCTTC; cdr3_aa: CASSLRTGGAGYTF
j_call: TRBJ1-2; v_call: TRBV28; d_call: NA; clone_size: few; cdr3_nt: TGTGCCAGCAGTTTATCCCGACGGATGAACTATGGCTACACCTTC; cdr3_aa: CASSLSRRMNYGYTF
j_call: TRBJ2-1; v_call: TRBV4-1; d_call: TRBD1; clone_size: few; cdr3_nt: TGCGCCAGCAGCCCCCTGGGGGACAGGGGTCGAATCTTC; cdr3_aa: CASSPLGDRGRIF
j_call: TRBJ2-1; v_call: TRBV10-3; d_call: NA; clone_size: NA; cdr3_nt: TGTGCCATCAGTGAAGCCAGGAGCTCCTACAATGAGCAGTTCTTC; cdr3_aa: CAISEARSSYNEQFF
j_call: TRBJ1-6; v_call: TRBV7-9; d_call: NA; clone_size: few; cdr3_nt: TGTGCCAGCAGCTTGGGGCCTGGTGTGAATTCACCCCTCCACTTT; cdr3_aa: CASSLGPGVNSPLHF
j_call: TRBJ2-6; v_call: TRBV7-9; d_call: NA; clone_size: few; cdr3_nt: TGTGCCAGCACACGCGCTGGGGCCAACGTCCTGACTTTC; cdr3_aa: CASTRAGANVLTF
j_call: TRBJ1-6; v_call: TRBV27; d_call: NA; clone_size: NA; cdr3_nt: TGTGCCAGCAGTTTAGTACAGGCCCAACCCCTCCACTTT; cdr3_aa: CASSLVQAQPLHF
j_call: TRBJ1-1; v_call: TRBV9; d_call: TRBD1; clone_size: NA; cdr3_nt: TGTGCCAGCAGCGTAGGGGTTGCAGGGGGTGACACTGAAGCTTTCTTT; cdr3_aa: CASSVGVAGGDTEAFF
j_call: TRBJ2-4; v_call: TRBV2; d_call: NA; clone_size: few; cdr3_nt: TGTGCCAGCAGTGAAAGGGAACCAGGGCGTAGCAAAAACATTCAGTACTTC; cdr3_aa: CASSEREPGRSKNIQYF
j_call: TRBJ2-7; v_call: TRBV12-5; d_call: NA; clone_size: NA; cdr3_nt: TGTGCTAGTGGCACGACAGGGACTCCGCCCGAGCAGTACTTC; cdr3_aa: CASGTTGTPPEQYF
j_call: TRBJ2-7; v_call: TRBV7-2; d_call: NA; clone_size: NA; cdr3_nt: TGTGCCAGCAGCCCGCAAGGCGGCTCCCCCCGGGACGAGCAGTACTTC; cdr3_aa: CASSPQGGSPRDEQYF
j_call: TRBJ2-5; v_call: TRBV2; d_call: NA; clone_size: NA; cdr3_nt: TGTGCCAGCAGGACCTCCCCGGGAAGGGAGACCCAGTACTTC; cdr3_aa: CASRTSPGRETQYF
j_call: TRBJ2-1; v_call: TRBV7-9; d_call: TRBD2; clone_size: few; cdr3_nt: TGTGCCGGGTCGACTAGCGGAAGGAAATCCTACAATGAGCAGTTCTTC; cdr3_aa: CAGSTSGRKSYNEQFF
j_call: TRBJ2-7; v_call: TRBV7-2; d_call: NA; clone_size: once; cdr3_nt: TGTGCCAGCAGCCTAATGCTTGGTTTGCCATCCAACGAGCAGTACTTC; cdr3_aa: CASSLMLGLPSNEQYF
j_call: TRBJ1-5; v_call: TRBV7-9; d_call: NA; clone_size: few; cdr3_nt: TGTGCCAGCAGCCGACTGGGTTCGGGCAATCAGCCCCAGCATTTT; cdr3_aa: CASSRLGSGNQPQHF